The rows below give T cell receptor beta chains drawn from one sample of a study of blood T cells in healthy people across ages. MiXCR was run by TCRdb on the 5' RACE reads, yielding one entry per CDR3 protein. The sample records about 1.5 million distinct CDR3 sequences, 42% being singletons. The material sequenced was blood. These receptors all stem from a woman aged 18-29 years in good health. The CDR3 runs from the conserved cysteine through the conserved F or W. A D gene is named only where the DNA matches it firmly. Expanded clones are given a class, and other clones once, few, many or no size at all.

CASSLGGTSNTQYF | TGTGCCAGCAGCTTGGGCGGGACGTCGAATACGCAGTATTTT | NA | TRBJ2-3 | TRBV7-2 | NA
CASSVDAGVEQYF | TGTGCCAGCAGCGTAGATGCCGGGGTCGAGCAGTACTTC | NA | TRBJ2-7 | TRBV9 | few
CASSRLTGLNTGELFF | TGTGCCAGCAGTAGACTGACAGGATTGAACACCGGGGAGCTGTTTTTT | NA | TRBJ2-2 | TRBV6-1 | NA
CASSQALQGTQYF | TGCGCCAGCAGCCAAGCCTTACAGGGGACGCAGTATTTT | TRBD1 | TRBJ2-3 | TRBV4-1 | NA
CASSEERVRGETQYF | TGTGCCAGCAGTGAAGAGAGGGTTAGAGGAGAGACCCAGTACTTC | NA | TRBJ2-5 | TRBV6-1 | many
CASSVAQGYEQFF | TGTGCCAGCAGCGTAGCCCAGGGGTATGAGCAGTTCTTC | NA | TRBJ2-1 | TRBV9 | NA
CASSLTGTAVRSPLHF | TGTGCCAGCAGTTTAACCGGGACGGCCGTCCGTTCACCCCTCCACTTT | NA | TRBJ1-6 | TRBV27 | NA
CASSYSRTDTKQYF | TGTGCCAGCAGTTACTCGCGGACAGACACTAAGCAGTACTTC | NA | TRBJ2-7 | TRBV6-5 | few
CASSKPGMYGYTF | TGTGCCAGTAGTAAGCCCGGGATGTATGGCTACACCTTC | NA | TRBJ1-2 | TRBV19 | NA
CASRPWRGIGEQFF | TGTGCCAGCCGCCCTTGGAGGGGAATAGGTGAGCAGTTCTTC | NA | TRBJ2-1 | TRBV12-3/TRBV12-4 | NA
CAGGGLRQTDTQYF | TGTGCCGGTGGCGGGCTCCGACAAACAGATACGCAGTATTTT | NA | TRBJ2-3 | TRBV11-2 | few
CASSRTPILKETQYF | TGTGCCAGCAGCCGGACCCCGATACTTAAAGAGACCCAGTACTTC | NA | TRBJ2-5 | TRBV7-2 | few
CASSKGQSIYGYTF | TGTGCCAGTAGTAAGGGACAGAGTATCTATGGCTACACCTTC | TRBD1 | TRBJ1-2 | TRBV19 | NA
CASSPGGLGNEQFF | TGTGCCAGCAGCCCTGGGGGGCTGGGCAATGAGCAGTTCTTC | NA | TRBJ2-1 | TRBV5-6 | few
CASSFVGGDGSFF | TGCGCCAGCAGCTTTGTAGGGGGCGACGGGTCTTTCTTT | TRBD1 | TRBJ1-1 | TRBV5-1 | NA
CSARTSGRESLQETQYF | TGCAGTGCGCGGACTAGCGGGAGGGAATCGCTACAAGAGACCCAGTACTTC | TRBD2 | TRBJ2-5 | TRBV20-1 | NA
CASSPHFAGNYEQYF | TGTGCCAGCAGCCCACATTTTGCGGGCAACTACGAGCAGTACTTC | NA | TRBJ2-7 | TRBV9 | few
CASTEGSLPDTQYF | TGTGCCAGCACTGAAGGAAGCCTCCCAGATACGCAGTATTTT | NA | TRBJ2-3 | TRBV4-2 | NA
CASSDGKYQETQYF | TGCGCCAGCAGTGACGGAAAGTACCAAGAGACCCAGTACTTC | NA | TRBJ2-5 | TRBV10-1 | NA
CASSLSGTGGYTF | TGTGCCAGCAGTTTATCTGGGACCGGTGGCTACACCTTC | NA | TRBJ1-2 | TRBV27 | NA
CASSEAPGVRGYTF | TGTGCCAGCAGTGAAGCGCCGGGGGTGCGGGGCTACACCTTC | NA | TRBJ1-2 | TRBV6-1 | NA
CASSFGTREKLFF | TGTGCCAGCAGCTTCGGGACAAGAGAAAAACTGTTTTTT | NA | TRBJ1-4 | TRBV7-9 | NA